A single sample gave rise to the 24 T cell receptor beta chains below, sequenced in a study of read filtering for tumor transcriptome and immune sequencing. The library was built from about 400 ng RNA with molecular barcoded adaptors for alpha/delta and beta/gamma chains. TCRdb re-derived calls from the reads in MiXCR, one entry per CDR3 protein. The table has 50,000 or so distinct CDR3 sequences, 10% to 15% seen once. Sequencing was done on a sample of a population of CD138-negative cells sorted from bone marrow. These receptors originate from a donor at least 40 years old with multiple myeloma.

This clonotype appeared many times. The CDR3 bases are TGCAGTGCTAGAGATCAGGACAGGGTGGTAACTAATGAAAAACTGTTTTTT. Encoded protein: CSARDQDRVVTNEKLFF. This chain joins TRBV20-1 and TRBJ1-4, with 8 bases that match TRBD1. J was trimmed by 1 base and V by 0 bases; bases with no gene match: 7. The CDR3 length is 17 residues. The V gene's germline CDR1 is DFQATT and CDR2 SNEGSKA (reference sequence).

This clonotype was detected many times. V and J are TRBV5-4 and TRBJ2-3, with 7 bases matching TRBD2. The CDR3 totals 16 residues. V was pared by 0 bases and J by 0 bases, with 4 bases of the junction left unmatched. CDR1 and CDR2 (germline): SGHNT, YYREEE (reference sequence). In DNA form, the CDR3 reads TGTGCCAGCAGCTTGGCGGGGGGTACTAGCACAGATACGCAGTATTTT. As protein: CASSLAGGTSTDTQYF.

This clonotype was observed many times. The chain joins TRBV5-1 to TRBJ2-3; D tentatively fits TRBD1 or TRBD2 (5 bases each). Trimming cost V 4 bases and J 6 bases, with 15 bases left between them. Germline V CDR1 and CDR2: SGHRS, YFSETQ. This CDR3 has 14 residues. CDR3 sequence: CASSQGPNPDTQYF. CDR3 DNA sequence: TGCGCCAGCAGCCAGGGACCTAACCCCGATACGCAGTATTTT.

This clonotype was found many times. This chain uses TRBV9 with TRBJ2-2; 9 nucleotides align to TRBD1. The V gene's germline CDR1 is SGDLS and CDR2 YYNGEE. The CDR3 has 15 residues. The J segment lost 8 bases and the V segment lost 4 bases, leaving 9 bases of the junction unmatched. This chain's CDR3 is CASSPRDRAFGELFF. For the CDR3, the DNA is TGTGCCAGCAGCCCCCGGGACAGGGCTTTTGGGGAGCTGTTTTTT.

This clonotype was picked up many times. The gene calls are TRBV2 and TRBJ2-1; TRBD2 matches at 9 bases. CDR3 length: 19 amino acids. Trimming cost V 0 bases and J 3 bases; bases outside gene matches: 12. Per germline, CDR1 SNHLY and CDR2 FYNNEI. CDR3 in DNA: TGTGCCAGCAGTGAAGCGCGGGGGACTAGCTCACGACTCTACAATGAGCAGTTCTTC. This encodes CASSEARGTSSRLYNEQFF.

This clonotype was counted many times. V is TRBV6-5 and J is TRBJ2-1; the match to TRBD1 covers 8 bases. The trim removed 2 bases at V and 7 bases at J, leaving 7 bases unmatched. CDR1 and CDR2 from the germline V gene are MNHEY and SVGAGI. CDR3 size: 15 residues. CDR3 coding DNA: TGTGCCAGCAGTTACCGCGGCAGGGGGCTTAATGAGCAGTTCTTC. This encodes CASSYRGRGLNEQFF.

In this sample, this clonotype turned up many times. The V call is TRBV7-6, the J call TRBJ1-1; D is undetermined. The V gene's germline CDR1 is SGHVS and CDR2 FNYEAQ. Trimming removed 5 bases from V and 1 base from J, with 14 bases in between. There are 15 residues in the CDR3. This chain's CDR3 is CASSILVGENTEAFF. CDR3 bases: TGTGCCAGCAGCATTCTGGTAGGAGAGAACACTGAAGCTTTCTTT.

In nucleotides, the CDR3 is TGTGCCAGCAGCTTAGCCAGACAGGTGCCCAGGTCTGGGGCCAACGTCCTGACTTTC. It is translated as CASSLARQVPRSGANVLTF. V usage is TRBV7-2 and J usage is TRBJ2-6; TRBD1 is a possible D gene (6 bases). V lost 0 bases and J 1 base, leaving 16 bases between the germline ends. From germline, CDR1 is SGHTA and CDR2 FQGNSA. The CDR3 spans 19 residues.

Notes on this clonotype: Given a much more abundant clone one base away, this may be a read error. Written as DNA, the CDR3 is TGCGCCAGCAGCTTAAGGGTGAGGCGCAATCAGCCCCAGCATTTT. It codes for CASSLRVRRNQPQHF. The chain links TRBV4-1 to TRBJ1-5; D uncertain. Per the germline V gene, CDR1 is MGHRA and CDR2 is YSYEKL. V dropped 5 bases and J dropped 2 bases, with 13 bases sitting between them. The CDR3 is made up of 15 amino acids.

This clonotype has at least ten counts. The chain uses TRBV7-2 and TRBJ1-1; D is perhaps TRBD1 (6 bases). Trimming stripped 5 bases from V and 1 base from J, with 8 bases between. CDR3 length: 13 amino acids. The germline gives CDR1 SGHTA, CDR2 FQGNSA. CDR3 coding DNA: TGTGCCAGCAGCCAGGGACAGAACACTGAAGCTTTCTTT. Protein product: CASSQGQNTEAFF. Drawing the rest from reference TRBV7-2 and TRBJ1-1, the complete variable domain is GAGVSQSPSNKVTEKGKDVELRCDPISGHTALYWYRQSLGQGLEFLIYFQGNSAPDKSGLPSDRFSAERTGGSVSTLTIQRTQQEDSAVYLCASSQGQNTEAFFGQGTRLTVV.

This clonotype has ten or more counts. The chain carries TRBV7-2 and TRBJ2-1; 9 bases line up with TRBD2. The CDR3 has 15 residues. V gave up 5 bases and J gave up 7 bases; unmatched junction bases: 9. In germline, CDR1 is SGHTA, CDR2 FQGNSA. Here the CDR3 reads CASSPIVTSGNEQFF. In nucleotides, the CDR3 is TGTGCCAGCAGCCCCATAGTGACTAGCGGAAATGAGCAGTTCTTC.

This clonotype was seen at least ten times. The chain has TRBV20-1 and TRBJ1-6, with D tentatively TRBD1 (5 bases). The CDR3 extends over 14 amino acids. V lost 1 base and J 6 bases, leaving 10 bases between the germline ends. In germline, CDR1 is DFQATT, CDR2 SNEGSKA (reference sequence). The CDR3 here is CSARGPGGNSPLHF. In nucleotides, the CDR3 is TGCAGTGCTAGAGGGCCCGGGGGTAATTCACCCCTCCACTTT.

Ten or more counts support this clonotype. This chain joins TRBV5-1 and TRBJ2-7, with TRBD1 identical over 7 bases. From germline, CDR1 is SGHRS and CDR2 YFSETQ. This CDR3 spans 15 amino acids. Losses at the gene ends were 0 bases for V and 4 bases for J; bases not matched to a gene: 7. CDR3 nucleotides: TGCGCCAGCAGCTTGGTCGGAACAGGGGCATACGAGCAGTACTTC. Protein: CASSLVGTGAYEQYF.

This clonotype was observed many times. This CDR3 reads CASSDSSKDTQYF. The DNA of the CDR3 is TGTGCCAGCTCGGACTCCTCCAAGGATACGCAGTATTTT. The gene calls are TRBV18 and TRBJ2-3, with D possibly TRBD2 on 5 matching bases. Trimming shortened V by 6 bases and J by 6 bases, and 13 bases separated the two germline ends. Germline V gene lookup returns CDR1 KGHSH and CDR2 LQKENI. The CDR3 is 13 residues long.

This clonotype was detected ten times or more. The chain links TRBV18 to TRBJ2-3; D gene unclear. The CDR3 consists of 14 residues. V lost 0 bases to trimming and J lost 4 bases, with 8 bases between them. Germline V gene data show CDR1 as KGHSH and CDR2 as LQKENI. The CDR3 protein is CASSPPQEPDTQYF. In DNA, the CDR3 is TGTGCCAGCTCACCACCCCAGGAACCAGATACGCAGTATTTT.

The sample holds many counts of this clonotype. CDR3 in amino acids: CASSLSRTGGRGVHEQYF. The CDR3 coding sequence is TGTGCCAGCAGTTTATCTCGGACAGGCGGCCGCGGCGTGCACGAGCAGTACTTC. This chain links TRBV27 with TRBJ2-7, with 7 bases lining up with TRBD1. The CDR3 contains 18 residues. Germline trimming cut 0 bases from V and 5 bases from J; bases unmatched to any gene: 16. Germline V gene data show CDR1 as MNHEY and CDR2 as SMNVEV (reference sequence).

This clonotype was recorded at least ten times. The chain links TRBV11-2 to TRBJ2-7; weak D call: TRBD1 (5 bases). Trimming took off 5 bases at V and 2 bases at J, with 16 bases between the two ends. Germline lookup yields CDR1 SGHAT and CDR2 FQNNGV. CDR3 length: 15 amino acids. As DNA, the CDR3 is TGTGCCAGCAGCCCACAGGAGATTTCCACCTACGAGCAGTACTTC. This encodes CASSPQEISTYEQYF.

The sample holds many counts of this clonotype. J is TRBJ1-5 and V is TRBV7-9; a weak D match, TRBD1 (5 bases). The CDR3 spans 14 residues. V was clipped by 4 bases and J by 3 bases, with 10 bases between them. Germline V gives CDR1 SEHNR, CDR2 FQNEAQ (reference sequence). The CDR3 protein is CASSSTGDNQPQHF. The DNA for the CDR3 is TGTGCCAGCAGCTCAACAGGAGACAATCAGCCCCAGCATTTT.

This clonotype has at least ten counts. In nucleotides, the CDR3 is TGTGCCAGCAGCTTGACAGGGTCTTTTGGGACAGATACGCAGTATTTT. It encodes CASSLTGSFGTDTQYF. V gene TRBV11-2 combines with J gene TRBJ2-3; the match to TRBD1 covers 7 bases. The germline V gene has CDR1 SGHAT and CDR2 FQNNGV. The length of the CDR3 is 16 residues. With V trimmed by 3 bases and J by 3 bases, 9 bases remained unmatched.

This clonotype was recorded at least ten times. This chain joins TRBV6-5 and TRBJ2-3; 7 bases align to TRBD2. Germline V gene sequence: CDR1 MNHEY, CDR2 SVGAGI. There are 14 residues in the CDR3. V shed 4 bases, J shed 4 bases, and the junction held 5 bases outside the gene matches. CDR3 coding DNA: TGTGCCAGCAGTTCCGCTAGCGGCGCAGATACGCAGTATTTT. It encodes CASSSASGADTQYF.

The chain employs TRBV19 and TRBJ2-2, with TRBD2 matching 9 bases. Trimming removed 9 bases from V and 12 bases from J; junction bases left unmatched: 20. Germline CDR1 LNHDA, CDR2 SQIVND (reference sequence). CDR3 size: 16 residues. The CDR3 here is CASHGSHSGGHQKLFF. DNA for the CDR3: TGTGCCAGCCACGGGTCCCATAGCGGGGGCCACCAGAAGCTGTTTTTT.

This clonotype occurred many times. The genes are TRBV11-2 and TRBJ2-1; D may be TRBD2 (5 bases). The V gene's germline CDR1 is SGHAT and CDR2 FQNNGV. The CDR3 runs 11 residues. Trimming shortened V by 11 bases and J by 8 bases, and 13 bases separated the two germline ends. The CDR3 sequence: CACTSSDEQFF. The CDR3 DNA reads as TGTGCCTGTACTAGTTCAGATGAGCAGTTCTTC.

Many counts were recorded for this clonotype. The V call is TRBV20-1, the J call TRBJ1-6, with D perhaps TRBD1 (5 bases). Between the trimmed V and J ends, which lost 6 bases and 7 bases, there was a span of 13 bases. The germline V gene encodes CDR1 DFQATT and CDR2 SNEGSKA (reference sequence). This CDR3 spans 13 amino acids. CDR3 bases: TGCAGTGCAGAGGGACGGCCGAATTCACCCCTCCACTTT. Translated, it gives CSAEGRPNSPLHF.

This clonotype was found many times. This chain uses TRBV7-9 with TRBJ1-1; D is uncertain. V gave up 5 bases and J gave up 0 bases, with 16 bases separating them. The CDR3 covers 16 residues. CDR1 SEHNR and CDR2 FQNEAQ come from the germline V gene (reference sequence). CDR3 bases: TGTGCCAGCAGCGCCGATCGGGTCCCGTTGAACACTGAAGCTTTCTTT. Translation: CASSADRVPLNTEAFF.